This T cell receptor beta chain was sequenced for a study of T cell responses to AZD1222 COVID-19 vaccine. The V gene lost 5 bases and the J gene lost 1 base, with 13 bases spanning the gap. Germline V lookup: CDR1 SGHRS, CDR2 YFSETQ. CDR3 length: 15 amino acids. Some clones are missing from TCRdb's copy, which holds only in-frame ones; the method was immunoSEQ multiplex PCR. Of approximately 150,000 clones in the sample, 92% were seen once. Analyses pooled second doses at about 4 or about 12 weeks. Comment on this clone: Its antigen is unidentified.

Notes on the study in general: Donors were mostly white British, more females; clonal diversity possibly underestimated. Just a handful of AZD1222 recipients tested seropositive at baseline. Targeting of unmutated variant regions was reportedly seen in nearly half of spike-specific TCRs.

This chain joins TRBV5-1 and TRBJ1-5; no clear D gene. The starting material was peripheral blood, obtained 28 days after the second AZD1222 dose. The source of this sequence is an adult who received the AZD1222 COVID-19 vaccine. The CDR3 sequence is CASSLNPESNQPQHF. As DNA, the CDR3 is TGCGCCAGCAGTTTAAACCCAGAGAGCAATCAGCCCCAGCATTTT. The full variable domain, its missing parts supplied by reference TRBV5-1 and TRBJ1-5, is KAGVTQTPRYLIKTRGQQVTLSCSPISGHRSVSWYQQTPGQGLQFLFEYFSETQRNKGNFPGRFSGRQFSNSRSEMNVSTLELGDSALYLCASSLNPESNQPQHFGDGTRLSIL.